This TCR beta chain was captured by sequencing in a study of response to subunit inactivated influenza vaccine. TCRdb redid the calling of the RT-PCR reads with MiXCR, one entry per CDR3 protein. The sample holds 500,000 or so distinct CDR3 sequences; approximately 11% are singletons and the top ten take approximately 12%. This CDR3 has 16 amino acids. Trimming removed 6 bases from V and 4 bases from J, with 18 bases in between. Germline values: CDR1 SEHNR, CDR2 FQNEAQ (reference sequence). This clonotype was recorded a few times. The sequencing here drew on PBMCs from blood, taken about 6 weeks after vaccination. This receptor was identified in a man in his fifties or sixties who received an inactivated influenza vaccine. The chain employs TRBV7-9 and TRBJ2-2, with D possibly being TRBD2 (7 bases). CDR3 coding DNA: TGTGCCAGCAGGGGGATGGCGGGGGCAGTCACCGGGGAGCTGTTTTTT. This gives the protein CASRGMAGAVTGELFF.